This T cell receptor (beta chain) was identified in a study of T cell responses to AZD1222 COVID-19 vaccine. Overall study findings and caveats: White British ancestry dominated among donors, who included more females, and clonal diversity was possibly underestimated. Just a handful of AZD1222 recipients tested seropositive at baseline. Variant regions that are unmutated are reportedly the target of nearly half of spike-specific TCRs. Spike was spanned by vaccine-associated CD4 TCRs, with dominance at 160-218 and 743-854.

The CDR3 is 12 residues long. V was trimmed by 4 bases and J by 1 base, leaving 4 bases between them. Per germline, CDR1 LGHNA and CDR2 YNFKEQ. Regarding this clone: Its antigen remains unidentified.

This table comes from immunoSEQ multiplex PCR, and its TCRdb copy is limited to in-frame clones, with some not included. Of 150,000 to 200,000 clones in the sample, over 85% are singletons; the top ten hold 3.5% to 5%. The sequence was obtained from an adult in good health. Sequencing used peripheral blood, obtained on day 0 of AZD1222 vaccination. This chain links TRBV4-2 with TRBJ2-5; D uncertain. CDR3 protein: CASSRSQETQYF. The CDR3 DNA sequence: TGTGCCAGCAGCCGAAGCCAAGAGACCCAGTACTTC.